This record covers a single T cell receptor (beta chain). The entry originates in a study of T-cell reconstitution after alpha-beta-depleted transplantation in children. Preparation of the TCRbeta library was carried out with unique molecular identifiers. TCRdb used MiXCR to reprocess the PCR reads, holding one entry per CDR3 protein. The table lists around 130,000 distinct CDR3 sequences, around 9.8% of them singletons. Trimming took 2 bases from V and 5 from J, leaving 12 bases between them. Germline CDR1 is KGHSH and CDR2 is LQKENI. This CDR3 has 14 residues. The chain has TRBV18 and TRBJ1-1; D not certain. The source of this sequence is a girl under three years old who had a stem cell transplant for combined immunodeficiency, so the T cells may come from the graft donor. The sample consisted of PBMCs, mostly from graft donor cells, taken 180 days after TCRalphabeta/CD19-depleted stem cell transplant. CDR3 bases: TGTGCCAGCTCACCAACCCCCCACGAGACTGAAGCTTTCTTT. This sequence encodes CASSPTPHETEAFF.